These 10 T cell receptor beta chains originate from one sample sequenced in a study of blood T cell repertoires in COVID-19. Generated by immunoSEQ multiplex PCR, the TCRdb table keeps only in-frame clones and is missing some. The sample contains a few hundred thousand clones, approximately 86% of which appear only once. Sequenced input: PBMCs or T cells enriched from blood (not recorded which). The source is a man aged 18 to 35 with acute COVID-19.

V usage is TRBV30 and J usage is TRBJ1-2, with D unclear. The CDR3 spans 13 residues. Trimming pared 1 base from V and 8 bases from J, leaving 14 bases between. Germline-derived CDR1 and CDR2 are GTSNPN and SVGIG (reference sequence). The CDR3 DNA follows: TGTGCCTGGAGTGGCTTCTTCCGAGAGGGCTACACCTTC. Its protein is CAWSGFFREGYTF.

This sequence joins TRBV7-8 and TRBJ2-1, with TRBD2 matching over 10 bases. J lost 6 bases, V lost 1 base, and 6 bases had no gene match. Germline V gene sequence: CDR1 SGHVS, CDR2 FQNEAQ. CDR3 length equals 16 residues. The chain's CDR3 is CASSLEEREGRNEQFF. CDR3 DNA sequence: TGTGCCAGCAGCTTAGAGGAGCGGGAGGGCCGCAATGAGCAGTTCTTC.

This chain joins TRBV14 and TRBJ2-5; TRBD2 matches 8 bases. V shed 5 bases, J shed 9 bases, and the junction held 11 bases outside the gene matches. The germline gives CDR1 SGHDN, CDR2 FVKESK. CDR3 length: 14 amino acids. This chain's CDR3 is CASSVAGGQRAQYF. CDR3 in DNA: TGTGCCAGCAGCGTCGCGGGAGGCCAGCGGGCCCAGTACTTC.

The gene calls are TRBV5-6 and TRBJ1-5, with D uncertain. Trimming removed 1 base from V and 0 bases from J, with 11 bases in between. The germline gives CDR1 SGHDT, CDR2 YYEEEE. The CDR3 totals 16 residues. This CDR3 reads CASSLWQMHSNQPQHF. The DNA of the CDR3 is TGTGCCAGCAGCTTGTGGCAGATGCATAGCAATCAGCCCCAGCATTTT.

The chain joins TRBV3-1 (or the pseudogene TRBV3-2) to TRBJ2-7; a weak D match, TRBD2 (6 bases). V gave up 0 bases and J gave up 5 bases, with 29 bases separating them. The CDR3 totals 20 residues. Germline lookup yields CDR1 LGHDT and CDR2 YNNKEL (reference sequence). The CDR3 DNA sequence: TGTGCCAGCAGCCAAGAGGGGAGGTTCATCGTAGGGGAGAATAGCCACGAGCAGTACTTC. Residues: CASSQEGRFIVGENSHEQYF.

This clone showed up just once. This chain links TRBV7-2 with TRBJ1-1; 9 nucleotides align to TRBD1. CDR1 and CDR2 from the germline V gene are SGHTA and FQGNSA. After removal of 5 bases from V and 4 bases from J, the junction contained 8 bases not matched to a gene. The CDR3 contains 15 residues. The CDR3 loop is CASSPGTGLGTEAFF. The DNA for the CDR3 is TGTGCCAGCAGCCCCGGGACAGGGTTGGGCACTGAAGCTTTCTTT.

The chain links TRBV18 to TRBJ2-3; perhaps TRBD2 as D (5 bases). The length of the CDR3 is 16 residues. Trimming pared 1 base from V and 4 bases from J, leaving 15 bases between. Germline CDR1 is KGHSH and CDR2 is LQKENI. The CDR3 spells CASSPREWTDADTQYF. CDR3 in DNA: TGTGCCAGCTCACCACGGGAGTGGACCGACGCAGATACGCAGTATTTT.

This chain uses TRBV7-9 with TRBJ1-2; no clear D. Germline CDR1 SEHNR, CDR2 FQNEAQ (reference sequence). CDR3 length equals 13 residues. The V gene lost 0 bases and the J gene lost 10 bases, with 12 bases spanning the gap. The CDR3 bases are TGTGCCAGCAGCTTAGCGCATCTGGCCACCTACACCTTC. Translation gives CASSLAHLATYTF.

The chain has TRBV30 and TRBJ1-1, with 10 bases lining up with TRBD1. With 2 bases clipped from V and 2 bases from J, the junction kept 20 bases outside the gene matches. Germline V gives CDR1 GTSNPN, CDR2 SVGIG (reference sequence). This CDR3 spans 20 amino acids. CDR3 sequence (DNA): TGTGCCTGGAGTAACCGGGACAGGGGATCCTTGGCCACCCGCAACACTGAAGCTTTCTTT. Protein product: CAWSNRDRGSLATRNTEAFF.

V gene TRBV7-3 combines with J gene TRBJ2-5; D perhaps matches TRBD1 (6 bases). This CDR3 has 14 residues. Looked up from germline, CDR1 is SGHTA and CDR2 is FQGTGA. V gave up 2 bases and J gave up 3 bases, with 10 bases separating them. The CDR3 here is CASSLAGVEETQYF. CDR3 DNA: TGTGCCAGCAGCTTAGCAGGGGTGGAAGAGACCCAGTACTTC.